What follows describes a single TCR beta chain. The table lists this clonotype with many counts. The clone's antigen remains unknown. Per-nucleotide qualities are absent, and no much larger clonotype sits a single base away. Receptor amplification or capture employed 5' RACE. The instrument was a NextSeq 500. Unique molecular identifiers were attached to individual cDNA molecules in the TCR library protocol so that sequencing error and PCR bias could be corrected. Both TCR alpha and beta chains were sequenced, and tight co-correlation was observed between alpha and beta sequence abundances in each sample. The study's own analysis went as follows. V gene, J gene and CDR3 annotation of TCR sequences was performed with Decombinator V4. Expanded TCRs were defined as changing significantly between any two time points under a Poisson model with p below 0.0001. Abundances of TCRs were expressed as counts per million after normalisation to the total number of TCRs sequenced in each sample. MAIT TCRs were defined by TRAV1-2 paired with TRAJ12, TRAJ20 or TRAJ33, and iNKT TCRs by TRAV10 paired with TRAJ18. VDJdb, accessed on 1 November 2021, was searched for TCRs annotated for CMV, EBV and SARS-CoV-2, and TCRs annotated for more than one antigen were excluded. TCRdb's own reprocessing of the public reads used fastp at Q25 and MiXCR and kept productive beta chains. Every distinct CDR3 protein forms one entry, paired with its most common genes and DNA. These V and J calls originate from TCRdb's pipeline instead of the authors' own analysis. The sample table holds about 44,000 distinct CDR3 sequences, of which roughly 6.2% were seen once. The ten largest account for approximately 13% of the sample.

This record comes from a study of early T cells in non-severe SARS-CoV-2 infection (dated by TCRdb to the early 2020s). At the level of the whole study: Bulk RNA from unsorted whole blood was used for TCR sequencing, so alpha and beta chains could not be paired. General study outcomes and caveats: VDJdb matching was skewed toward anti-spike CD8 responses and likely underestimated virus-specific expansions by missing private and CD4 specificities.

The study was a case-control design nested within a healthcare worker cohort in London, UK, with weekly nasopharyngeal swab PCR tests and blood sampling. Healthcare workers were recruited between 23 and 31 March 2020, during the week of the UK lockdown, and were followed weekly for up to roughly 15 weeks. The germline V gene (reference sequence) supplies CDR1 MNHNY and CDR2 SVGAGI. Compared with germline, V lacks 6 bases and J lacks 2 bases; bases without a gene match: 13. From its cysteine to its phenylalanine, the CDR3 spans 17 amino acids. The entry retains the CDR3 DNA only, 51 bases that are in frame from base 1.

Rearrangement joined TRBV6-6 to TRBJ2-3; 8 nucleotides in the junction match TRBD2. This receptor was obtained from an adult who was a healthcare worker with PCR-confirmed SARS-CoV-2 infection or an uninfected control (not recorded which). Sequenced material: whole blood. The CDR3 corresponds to CASSPPPTSGDTDTQYF. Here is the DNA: TGTGCCAGCAGCCCCCCGCCCACTAGCGGAGACACAGATACGCAGTATTTT.